The present T cell receptor (beta chain) was sequenced within a study of untreated major depressive disorder. Overall study findings and caveats: CD4+ T cells from depressed patients used TRBV05-01 (Vbeta 5.1) more often than controls.

Using immunoSEQ multiplex PCR, the repertoire was profiled, and TCRdb retains in-frame clones only, with some absent. Here the sample spans approximately 25,000 clones, approximately 91% being singletons. A remark on this clone: What it binds is not known.

The donors were all European-descended. Patients had moderate to severe depression. From thawed PBMCs, CD4+ T cells were purified by negative selection. The ends were cut back, 4 bases at V and 7 bases at J, with 7 bases in the middle. Germline values: CDR1 MNHNY, CDR2 SVGAGI (reference sequence). CDR3 length equals 12 residues. The receptor's source is a woman aged 30 to 39 with major depressive disorder. The V gene is TRBV6-6, the J gene TRBJ2-2; no clear D. Sequencing was carried out using CD4+ T cells from PBMCs. CDR3 sequence: CASSSTGGELFF. CDR3 nucleotide sequence: TGTGCCAGCAGTTCAACGGGCGGGGAGCTGTTTTTT.